One and the same sample provided the 31 T cell receptor beta chains below, sequenced in a study of control samples from healthy donors and cancer patients. TCRdb's table, derived via immunoSEQ multiplex PCR, lists solely in-frame clones and lacks some. Of more than 85,000 clones in the sample, under 90% were seen once. Sequences were obtained from blood. The source is a woman aged 50 to 60 in good health.

The sample holds a few counts of this clone. The genes are TRBV7-2 and TRBJ2-7, with D perhaps being TRBD1 or TRBD2 (5 bases each). Germline CDR1 reads SGHTA; CDR2 reads FQGNSA. The CDR3 loop spans 14 amino acids. Trimming left V 5 bases short and J 1 base short, with 12 bases between. The CDR3 protein is CASSPEGSSYEQYF. The DNA of the CDR3 is TGTGCCAGCAGCCCAGAGGGGTCTTCCTACGAGCAGTACTTC.

This chain uses TRBV19 with TRBJ1-5; D gene unclear. The CDR3 consists of 15 residues. Germline V lookup: CDR1 LNHDA, CDR2 SQIVND (reference sequence). V was clipped by 7 bases and J by 1 base, with 14 bases between them. For the CDR3, the DNA is TGTGCCAGTAAAGGGTCAACGGGAAGCAATCAGCCCCAGCATTTT. Translated, it gives CASKGSTGSNQPQHF.

This chain uses TRBV25-1 with TRBJ1-3; D is perhaps TRBD1 (5 bases). Trimming stripped 3 bases from V and 4 bases from J, with 10 bases between. This CDR3 is built from 14 residues. Per germline, CDR1 MGHDK and CDR2 SYGVNS. In DNA, the CDR3 is TGTGCCAGCAGTGACCCGGGACCCGGAAACACCATATATTTT. Protein: CASSDPGPGNTIYF. Using reference TRBV25-1 and TRBJ1-3 for the parts outside the CDR3, the full variable domain is EADIYQTPRYLVIGTGKKITLECSQTMGHDKMYWYQQDPGMELHLIHYSYGVNSTEKGDLSSESTVSRIRTEHFPLTLESARPSHTSQYLCASSDPGPGNTIYFGEGSWLTVV.

This clone has more than one count but fewer than ten. This sequence joins TRBV5-1 and TRBJ2-1; 16 bases align to TRBD2. The CDR3 consists of 17 residues. Germline-derived CDR1 and CDR2 are SGHRS and YFSETQ. J was trimmed by 7 bases and V by 3 bases; bases with no gene match: 7. The CDR3 loop is CASSSEPGLAGGNEQFF. Written as DNA, the CDR3 is TGCGCCAGCAGCTCGGAACCGGGACTAGCGGGGGGGAATGAGCAGTTCTTC.

This clone occurred a few times. J is TRBJ2-6 and V is TRBV11-3; 8 nucleotides line up with TRBD2. This CDR3 comprises 18 residues. Germline V gene data show CDR1 as SGHNT and CDR2 as YENEEA. The V segment lost 1 base and the J segment 1 base; nucleotides outside the gene matches: 6. Written as DNA, the CDR3 is TGTGCCAGCAGCTTAGTCCCACTAGCGGCTTCTGGGGCCAACGTCCTGACTTTC. As protein: CASSLVPLAASGANVLTF. The full variable domain, rest sourced from reference TRBV11-3 and TRBJ2-6, is EAGVVQSPRYKIIEKKQPVAFWCNPISGHNTLYWYLQNLGQGPELLIRYENEEAVDDSQLPKDRFSAERLKGVDSTLKIQPAELGDSAVYLCASSLVPLAASGANVLTFGAGSRLTVL.

This chain uses TRBV2 with TRBJ2-3; D possibly corresponds to TRBD2 (6 bases). The CDR3 contains 15 residues. The V and J ends lost 5 bases and 1 base respectively, with 13 bases between them. Germline assignment: CDR1 SNHLY and CDR2 FYNNEI. CDR3 bases: TGTGCCAGCAGTAGGGACTTCCGAGGCACAGATACGCAGTATTTT. It codes for CASSRDFRGTDTQYF.

The rearrangement joins TRBV11-2 to TRBJ1-3; D unresolved. The CDR3 extends over 14 amino acids. Trimming shortened V by 3 bases and J by 0 bases, and 6 bases separated the two germline ends. Germline lookup yields CDR1 SGHAT and CDR2 FQNNGV. The DNA of the CDR3 is TGTGCCAGCAGCTTGGGAGCCTCTGGAAACACCATATATTTT. Residues: CASSLGASGNTIYF.

This chain uses TRBV5-1 with TRBJ1-1; no firm D call. V gave up 0 bases and J gave up 0 bases, with 9 bases separating them. From germline, CDR1 is SGHRS and CDR2 YFSETQ. The CDR3 loop spans 15 amino acids. The DNA for the CDR3 is TGCGCCAGCAGCTTGGATGCAGGCATGAACACTGAAGCTTTCTTT. It is translated as CASSLDAGMNTEAFF.

V and J are TRBV12-3 or TRBV12-4 and TRBJ2-1; 7 nucleotides line up with TRBD1. The CDR3 has 12 residues. With V trimmed by 3 bases and J by 9 bases, 2 bases remained unmatched. In DNA form, the CDR3 reads TGTGCCAGCAGTTTTGCAGGGGGTGAGCAGTTCTTC. Translating gives CASSFAGGEQFF.

Turning to this clone: One end of the junction is discordant with germline, which a read error may explain. This sequence joins TRBV7-6 and TRBJ2-3; D is undetermined. There are 14 residues in the CDR3. Germline CDR1 SGHVS, CDR2 FNYEAQ. The CDR3 region has the DNA TGTGCCAGTAGCTTAAGAGCGACCCCAGATACGCAGTATTTT. Encoded protein: CASSLRATPDTQYF.

This clone was recorded only once. The chain has TRBV5-5 and TRBJ1-2, with 8 bases aligning to TRBD1. V lost 4 bases and J lost 4; bases outside the gene matches: 9. Germline-derived CDR1 and CDR2 are SGHKS and YYEKEE (reference sequence). The CDR3 totals 15 residues. The CDR3 DNA is TGTGCCAGCAGCCCTGGGCAGGGGGCGCTCTATGGCTACACCTTC. Translating it yields CASSPGQGALYGYTF.

V gene TRBV9 combines with J gene TRBJ1-1; D ambiguous. CDR3 length equals 14 residues. Trimming left V 3 bases short and J 0 bases short, with 9 bases between. Germline CDR1 and CDR2: SGDLS and YYNGEE. CDR3 sequence reads: CASSADPLNTEAFF. Here the CDR3 DNA reads TGTGCCAGCAGCGCAGACCCTTTGAACACTGAAGCTTTCTTT.

This chain uses TRBV5-5 with TRBJ2-7; either TRBD1 or TRBD2 may supply D (5 bases each). Germline V gene sequence: CDR1 SGHKS, CDR2 YYEKEE (reference sequence). The V gene lost 0 bases and the J gene lost 2 bases, with 12 bases spanning the gap. The CDR3 is 15 residues long. The CDR3 region has the DNA TGTGCCAGCAGCTTGGCGGGCAGGGACCCCTACGAGCAGTACTTC. Amino acid sequence: CASSLAGRDPYEQYF.

The rearrangement links TRBV7-2 to TRBJ2-7, with TRBD2 identical over 9 bases. CDR3 length: 16 amino acids. The V gene's germline CDR1 is SGHTA and CDR2 FQGNSA. Trimming at V came to 0 bases and at J to 2 bases, leaving 5 bases not matched to a gene. The CDR3 DNA is TGTGCCAGCAGCTTAGCGCCTAGCGGGATCACCTACGAGCAGTACTTC. It specifies CASSLAPSGITYEQYF.

The chain employs TRBV9 and TRBJ2-7, with 9 nucleotides matching TRBD2. V was clipped by 2 bases and J by 6 bases; unmatched bases: 12. CDR3 length equals 16 residues. The germline V gene has CDR1 SGDLS and CDR2 YYNGEE. The chain's CDR3 is CASSVNGGRALSEQYF. In DNA form, the CDR3 reads TGTGCCAGCAGCGTTAACGGCGGGAGGGCCCTGAGCGAGCAGTACTTC. The variable domain in full, completed from reference TRBV9 and TRBJ2-7, reads DSGVTQTPKHLITATGQRVTLRCSPRSGDLSVYWYQQSLDQGLQFLIQYYNGEERAKGNILERFSAQQFPDLHSELNLSSLELGDSALYFCASSVNGGRALSEQYFGPGTRLTVT.

The gene calls are TRBV14 and TRBJ2-7; tentative D call: TRBD2 (5 bases). Trimming stripped 4 bases from V and 0 bases from J, with 13 bases between. CDR3 length: 15 amino acids. Germline CDR1 reads SGHDN; CDR2 reads FVKESK. This chain's CDR3 is CASSLAGVSSYEQYF. DNA of the CDR3: TGTGCCAGCAGCCTGGCGGGCGTGAGCTCCTACGAGCAGTACTTC.

The J gene is TRBJ2-3, the V gene TRBV7-2; 10 bases are shared with TRBD1. This CDR3 is 17 amino acids long. Germline assignment: CDR1 SGHTA and CDR2 FQGNSA. V shed 1 base, J shed 4 bases, and the junction held 8 bases outside the gene matches. The CDR3 bases are TGTGCCAGCAGCTTAGACCCCGACAGGGGGCGCCCAGATACGCAGTATTTT. Translating gives CASSLDPDRGRPDTQYF.

The chain employs TRBV9 and TRBJ2-7; D might be TRBD2 (6 bases). Germline values: CDR1 SGDLS, CDR2 YYNGEE. This CDR3 has 15 amino acids. The V end was cut by 0 bases, the J end by 5 bases, with 15 bases between. CDR3 residues: CASSVGRVSTDEQYF. CDR3 in DNA: TGTGCCAGCAGCGTAGGGAGGGTCTCGACGGACGAGCAGTACTTC.

This clone appeared a few times. The gene calls are TRBV7-8 and TRBJ2-3, with D tentatively TRBD2 (5 bases). Germline V gene lookup returns CDR1 SGHVS and CDR2 FQNEAQ. This CDR3 spans 15 amino acids. V was pared by 5 bases and J by 7 bases, with 19 bases between. DNA for the CDR3: TGTGCCAGCAGCAAAGAGAGGGTTGTTGGAAATACGCAGTATTTT. It yields the protein CASSKERVVGNTQYF.

This clone was seen a few times. This chain joins TRBV11-2 and TRBJ2-5; D is undetermined. Germline lookup yields CDR1 SGHAT and CDR2 FQNNGV. Trimming removed 4 bases at V and 1 base at J, with 7 bases between. There are 13 residues in the CDR3. The DNA for the CDR3 is TGTGCCAGCAGCTCTTCGAGCCAAGAGACCCAGTACTTC. Residues: CASSSSSQETQYF.

The chain's CDR3 is CASSQLVGGETQYF. The CDR3 DNA is TGCGCCAGCAGCCAACTTGTAGGTGGGGAGACCCAGTACTTC. The chain carries TRBV4-3 and TRBJ2-5; no reliable D call. Trimming shortened V by 2 bases and J by 5 bases, and 12 bases separated the two germline ends. This CDR3 region has 14 residues. Germline lookup yields CDR1 LGHNA and CDR2 YSLEER.

The chain employs TRBV7-2 and TRBJ2-5, with 14 positions matching TRBD2. From germline, CDR1 is SGHTA and CDR2 FQGNSA. V gave up 5 bases and J gave up 5 bases; unmatched junction bases: 13. The CDR3 runs 18 residues. The CDR3 DNA reads as TGTGCCAGCAGCCCGTGGACTAGCGGGGGGATGGGACGGGAGACCCAGTACTTC. It is translated as CASSPWTSGGMGRETQYF.

This clone showed up just a few times. This chain connects TRBV20-1 to TRBJ2-1; TRBD1 or TRBD2 may be the D gene (5 bases each). V gave up 8 bases and J gave up 11 bases, with 16 bases separating them. Germline CDR1 reads DFQATT; CDR2 reads SNEGSKA (reference sequence). The CDR3 has 11 amino acids. The CDR3 nucleotides are TGCAGTAACCGGGACCACCTTAAGCAGTTCTTC. Translation gives CSNRDHLKQFF.

The V gene is TRBV6-4, the J gene TRBJ1-1; 8 bases line up with TRBD1. After removal of 1 base from V and 11 bases from J, the junction contained 3 bases not matched to a gene. This CDR3 is built from 12 residues. Germline CDR1 reads MRHNA; CDR2 reads SNTAGT. The CDR3 loop reads CASSDLTGVAFF. The CDR3 DNA reads TGTGCCAGCAGTGACTTGACAGGGGTTGCTTTCTTT.

The chain is built from TRBV7-2 and TRBJ1-2; TRBD1 aligns across 9 bases. Germline V gene data show CDR1 as SGHTA and CDR2 as FQGNSA. This CDR3 is 16 amino acids long. V gave up 0 bases and J gave up 12 bases; unmatched junction bases: 14. The CDR3 DNA follows: TGTGCCAGCAGCTTAGCGAGCGCAGGACAGGGGTATTTAGACACCTTC. It encodes CASSLASAGQGYLDTF.

The chain couples TRBV5-6 to TRBJ2-7, with D possibly TRBD1 on 6 matching bases. V lost 0 bases, J lost 0 bases, and 22 bases lay in between. The CDR3 is 19 amino acids. Germline-derived CDR1 and CDR2 are SGHDT and YYEEEE. The CDR3 bases are TGTGCCAGCAGCTTGGTAGATCAGGGGCCCGAACCTAGCTCCTACGAGCAGTACTTC. Translated, it gives CASSLVDQGPEPSSYEQYF.

The CDR3 sequence is CASSVDALTYEQYF. The CDR3 bases are TGTGCCAGCAGCGTAGACGCTCTAACCTACGAGCAGTACTTC. The genes are TRBV9 and TRBJ2-7, with D hard to call. With 0 bases removed from V and 2 bases from J, the gap between germline ends came to 9 bases. Germline V gene lookup returns CDR1 SGDLS and CDR2 YYNGEE. The CDR3 totals 14 residues.

V and J are TRBV27 and TRBJ1-4, with 8 bases matching TRBD1. V was clipped by 5 bases and J by 8 bases; unmatched bases: 10. The CDR3 length is 15 residues. In germline, CDR1 is MNHEY, CDR2 SMNVEV (reference sequence). In nucleotides, the CDR3 is TGTGCCAGCAGTGCAACGGACAGGGTTAAGGAAAAACTGTTTTTT. Its translation is CASSATDRVKEKLFF.

The chain has TRBV28 and TRBJ1-2; D not certain. Trimming cost V 3 bases and J 6 bases, with 14 bases left between them. Germline-derived CDR1 and CDR2 are MDHEN and SYDVKM. This CDR3 comprises 14 residues. CDR3 sequence reads: CASSLPSGADGYTF. CDR3 bases: TGTGCCAGCAGTTTGCCCTCCGGCGCTGATGGCTACACCTTC.

On this clone itself: One junction end disagrees with the germline gene, perhaps due to a read error. This rearrangement joins TRBV7-3 to TRBJ2-5; possible D gene TRBD2, 5 bases. Germline V gene sequence: CDR1 SGHTA, CDR2 FQGTGA. CDR3 size: 12 residues. As DNA, the CDR3 is TGCTTGCCCGGGGTAGCTCAAGAGACCCAGTACTTC. It yields the protein CLPGVAQETQYF. Full variable domain (outside the CDR3, taken from reference TRBV7-3 and TRBJ2-5): GAGVSQTPSNKVTEKGKYVELRCDPISGHTALYWYRQSLGQGPEFLIYFQGTGAADDSGLPNDRFFAVRPEGSVSTLKIQRTERGDSAVYLCLPGVAQETQYFGPGTRLLVL.

The V and J genes are TRBV19 and TRBJ2-1; D might be TRBD1 or TRBD2, each matching 5 bases. Trimming pared 4 bases from V and 0 bases from J, leaving 16 bases between. Germline-derived CDR1 and CDR2 are LNHDA and SQIVND (reference sequence). This CDR3 is 17 amino acids long. CDR3 sequence: CASSRGTTGLSYNEQFF. The CDR3 nucleotides are TGTGCCAGTAGTAGGGGCACTACAGGACTCTCCTACAATGAGCAGTTCTTC. The full variable domain, with the rest looked up from reference TRBV19 and TRBJ2-1, is DGGITQSPKYLFRKEGQNVTLSCEQNLNHDAMYWYRQDPGQGLRLIYYSQIVNDFQKGDIAEGYSVSREKKESFPLTVTSAQKNPTAFYLCASSRGTTGLSYNEQFFGPGTRLTVL.